This record looks at one T cell receptor beta chain sequence and its context. No antigen is known for it. The record has no base qualities; no much larger clone is one base away. Spanning cysteine to phenylalanine, the CDR3 consists of 12 amino acids. The read is trimmed to its CDR3 DNA, 36 bases read in frame from base 1. At the junction V is shortened by 4 bases and J by 2 bases, with 6 bases in between. Looking up the germline V gene yields CDR1 MNHEY and CDR2 SVGAGI. The data stem from a study of OX40 agonist ivuxolimab in advanced cancers. A note on the overall study: Ivuxolimab, which targeted the costimulatory receptor OX40 (CD134), was an agonistic, fully human IgG2 monoclonal antibody. Peripheral TCRbeta sequencing aimed to test whether ivuxolimab altered TCR sequence diversity and caused clonal T-cell expansion. Partial responses were achieved by three dose-escalation patients, of whom one had hepatocellular carcinoma and two had cutaneous melanoma. Intravenous ivuxolimab was administered to patients every 2 weeks at six dose levels: 0.01, 0.1, 0.3, 1.5, 3 and 10 mg/kg. Patients were allowed to have had prior anti-PD-1, anti-PD-L1 or anti-CTLA-4 therapy, and approximately 41% of the dose-escalation patients had previously received checkpoint inhibitors. The paper reports the monotherapy dose-escalation portion (N of about 50 patients) of the phase I ivuxolimab trial. In the dose-escalation cohort, 82.7% of patients were male, and the mean age was approximately 60 years, with a range of about 23 to 90. Of the roughly 51 patients in dose escalation, 19 had hepatocellular carcinoma, some 15 had melanoma, 9 had renal cell carcinoma and 9 had head and neck cancer.

Patients with a history of autoimmune disease or receiving systemic immunosuppression were excluded from the trial. In every dose cohort, peripheral blood was drawn for TCR sequencing at baseline, cycle 4 day 1, and cycle 7 day 1. Samples were obtained from an open-label, multicenter, first-in-human phase I dose-escalation trial of ivuxolimab. Adults with locally advanced or metastatic melanoma, renal cell carcinoma, hepatocellular carcinoma or head and neck squamous cell carcinoma were enrolled in the trial. Before TCR sequencing, CD4+ and CD8+ T cells were separately sorted from peripheral blood. Here is what the overall study found, with its caveats: Antigen specificity was not determined for the clonally expanded peripheral T cells. At doses of 0.1 to 3.0 mg/kg, clonal expansion of both CD4+ and CD8+ blood T cells was observed from baseline to week 6. After ivuxolimab, expanded clones were on average more numerous among CD8+ T cells than among CD4+ T cells. In the 0.1-3.0 mg/kg groups, partial responders were among the patients with the lowest normalized peripheral clonal expansion, particularly in CD8+ T cells. Low levels of normalized T-cell clonal expansion were also shown by some nonresponding patients.

For sequencing of the TCRbeta CDR3 region, genomic DNA was extracted from the sorted cells. The immunoSEQ Assay was used for sequencing of TCRbeta CDR3 regions. This is the immuneACCESS table as TCRdb keeps it, with only in-frame sequences that have V and J called. A part of the clones is gone; compared with another copy, unresolved V genes explain less than half, and the rest is unexplained. This sample lists roughly 40,000 clones; over 75% were detected once. The ten largest make up roughly 2.5% of the sample. This material consisted of CD4+ or CD8+ T cells sorted from blood, taken in a trial of the OX40 agonist ivuxolimab. The V and J segments used are TRBV6-5 and TRBJ2-7, with no reliable assignment of the D segment. This TCR derives from an adult with an advanced solid tumor such as melanoma, head and neck, liver or kidney cancer. CDR3 sequence: CASSSTTYEQYF. The nucleotides read TGTGCCAGCAGTTCGACCACCTACGAGCAGTACTTC.